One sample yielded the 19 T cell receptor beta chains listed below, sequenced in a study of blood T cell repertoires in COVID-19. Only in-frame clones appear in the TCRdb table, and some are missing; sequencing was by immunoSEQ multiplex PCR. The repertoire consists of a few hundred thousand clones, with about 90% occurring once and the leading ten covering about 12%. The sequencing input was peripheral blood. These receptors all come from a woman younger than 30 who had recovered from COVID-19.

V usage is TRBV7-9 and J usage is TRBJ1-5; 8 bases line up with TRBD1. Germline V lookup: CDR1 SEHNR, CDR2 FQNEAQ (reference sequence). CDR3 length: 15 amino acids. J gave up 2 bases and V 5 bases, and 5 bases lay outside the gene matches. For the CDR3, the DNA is TGTGCCAGCAGCCCAGGGGGCGCGGGCAATCAGCCCCAGCATTTT. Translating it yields CASSPGGAGNQPQHF.

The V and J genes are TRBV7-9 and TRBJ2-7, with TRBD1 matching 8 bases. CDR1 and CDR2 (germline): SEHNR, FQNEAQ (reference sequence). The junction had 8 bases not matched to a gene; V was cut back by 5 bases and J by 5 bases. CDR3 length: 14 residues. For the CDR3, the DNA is TGTGCCAGCAGCCCCTTGACAGGGGAGGACGAGCAGTACTTC. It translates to CASSPLTGEDEQYF.

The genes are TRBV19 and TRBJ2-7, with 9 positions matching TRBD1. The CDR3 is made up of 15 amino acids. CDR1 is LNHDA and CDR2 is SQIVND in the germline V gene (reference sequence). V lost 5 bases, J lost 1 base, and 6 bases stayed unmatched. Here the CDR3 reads CASSPGQGWSYEQYF. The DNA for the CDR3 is TGTGCCAGTAGTCCGGGACAGGGTTGGTCCTACGAGCAGTACTTC.

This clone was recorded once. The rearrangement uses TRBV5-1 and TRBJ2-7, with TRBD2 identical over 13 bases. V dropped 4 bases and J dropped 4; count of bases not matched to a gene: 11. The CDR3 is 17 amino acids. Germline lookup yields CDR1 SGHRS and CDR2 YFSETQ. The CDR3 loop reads CASSPRTSGRPTYEQYF. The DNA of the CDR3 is TGCGCCAGCAGCCCCAGGACTAGCGGGAGACCCACATACGAGCAGTACTTC.

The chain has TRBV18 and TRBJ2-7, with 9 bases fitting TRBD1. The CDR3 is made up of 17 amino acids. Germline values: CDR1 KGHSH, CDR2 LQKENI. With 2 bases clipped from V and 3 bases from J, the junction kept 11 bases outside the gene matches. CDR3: CASSPRPPDRGSYEQYF. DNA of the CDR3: TGTGCCAGCTCACCAAGGCCTCCGGACAGGGGAAGCTACGAGCAGTACTTC.

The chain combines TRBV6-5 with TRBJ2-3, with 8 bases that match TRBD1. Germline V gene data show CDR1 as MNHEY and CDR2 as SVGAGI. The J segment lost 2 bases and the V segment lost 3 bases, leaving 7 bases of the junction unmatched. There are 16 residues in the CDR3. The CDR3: CASSYSAGGNTDTQYF. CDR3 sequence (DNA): TGTGCCAGCAGTTATAGTGCAGGGGGCAACACAGATACGCAGTATTTT.

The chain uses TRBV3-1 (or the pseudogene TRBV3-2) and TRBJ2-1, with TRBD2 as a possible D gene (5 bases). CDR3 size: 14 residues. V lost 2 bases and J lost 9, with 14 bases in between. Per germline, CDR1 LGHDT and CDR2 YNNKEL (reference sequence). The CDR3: CASSQNGVLGEQFF. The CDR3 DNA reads TGTGCCAGCAGCCAAAACGGGGTCTTGGGTGAGCAGTTCTTC.

CDR3 nucleotides: TGTGCCACCAGTGATTTACAGGGTTCTTACTATGGCTACACCTTC. Its translation is CATSDLQGSYYGYTF. V and J are TRBV24-1 and TRBJ1-2; a possible D gene is TRBD1 (6 bases). Germline V gene sequence: CDR1 KGHDR, CDR2 SFDVKD. This CDR3 is 15 amino acids long. The V end was cut by 1 base, the J end by 3 bases, with 11 bases between.

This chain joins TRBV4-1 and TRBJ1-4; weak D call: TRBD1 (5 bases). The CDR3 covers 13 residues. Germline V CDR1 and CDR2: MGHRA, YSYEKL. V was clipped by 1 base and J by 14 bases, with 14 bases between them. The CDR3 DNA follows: TGCGCCAGCAGCCAAGTGCCAGGGCTTGTCCTGTTTTTT. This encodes CASSQVPGLVLFF.

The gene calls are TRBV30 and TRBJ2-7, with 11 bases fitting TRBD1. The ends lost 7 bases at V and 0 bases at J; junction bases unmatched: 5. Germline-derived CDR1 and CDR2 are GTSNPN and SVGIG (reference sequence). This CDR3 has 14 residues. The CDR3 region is CAFGGTGGSYEQYF. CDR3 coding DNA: TGTGCCTTTGGCGGGACAGGGGGCTCCTACGAGCAGTACTTC.

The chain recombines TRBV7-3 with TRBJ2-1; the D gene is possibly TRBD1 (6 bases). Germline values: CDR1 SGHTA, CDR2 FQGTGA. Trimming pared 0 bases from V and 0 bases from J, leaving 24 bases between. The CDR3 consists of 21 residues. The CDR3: CASSLTGERWGRGNSYNEQFF. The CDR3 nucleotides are TGTGCCAGCAGCTTAACAGGGGAACGTTGGGGCAGGGGAAACTCCTACAATGAGCAGTTCTTC.

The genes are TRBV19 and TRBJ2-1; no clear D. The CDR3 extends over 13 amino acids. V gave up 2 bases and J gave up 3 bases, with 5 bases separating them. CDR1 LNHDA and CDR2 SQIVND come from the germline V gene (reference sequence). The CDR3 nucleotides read TGTGCCAGTAGTATACGAGACTACAATGAGCAGTTCTTC. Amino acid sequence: CASSIRDYNEQFF. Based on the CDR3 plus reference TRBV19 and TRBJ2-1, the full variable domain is DGGITQSPKYLFRKEGQNVTLSCEQNLNHDAMYWYRQDPGQGLRLIYYSQIVNDFQKGDIAEGYSVSREKKESFPLTVTSAQKNPTAFYLCASSIRDYNEQFFGPGTRLTVL.

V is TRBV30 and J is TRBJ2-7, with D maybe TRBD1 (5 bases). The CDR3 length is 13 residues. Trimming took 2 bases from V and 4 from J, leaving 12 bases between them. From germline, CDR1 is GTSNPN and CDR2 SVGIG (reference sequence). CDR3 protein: CAWSPPDSYEQYF. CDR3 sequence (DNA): TGTGCCTGGAGTCCCCCCGACAGTTACGAGCAGTACTTC.

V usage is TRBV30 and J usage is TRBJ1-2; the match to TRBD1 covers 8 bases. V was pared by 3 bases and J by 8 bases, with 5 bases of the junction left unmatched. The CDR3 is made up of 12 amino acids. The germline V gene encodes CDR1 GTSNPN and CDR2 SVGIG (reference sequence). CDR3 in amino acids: CAWSPDREGYTF. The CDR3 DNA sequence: TGTGCCTGGAGCCCGGACAGGGAGGGCTACACCTTC.

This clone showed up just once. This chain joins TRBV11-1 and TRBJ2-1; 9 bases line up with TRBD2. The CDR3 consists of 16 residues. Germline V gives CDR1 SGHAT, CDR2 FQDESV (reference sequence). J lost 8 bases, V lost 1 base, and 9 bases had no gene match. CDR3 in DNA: TGTGCCAGCAGCTTAGGACCGGGACTAGCCGTAGATGAGCAGTTCTTC. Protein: CASSLGPGLAVDEQFF.

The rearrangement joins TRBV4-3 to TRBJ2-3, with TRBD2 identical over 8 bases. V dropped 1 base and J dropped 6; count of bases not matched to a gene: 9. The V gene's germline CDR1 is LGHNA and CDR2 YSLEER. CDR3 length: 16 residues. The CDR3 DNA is TGCGCCAGCAGCCAAGCCACCGCCGCGGGAGGCGATACGCAGTATTTT. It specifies CASSQATAAGGDTQYF.

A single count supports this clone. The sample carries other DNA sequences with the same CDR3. CDR3 bases: TGTGCCAGCAGCTTAGGACAGGGAGATGAGCAGTACTTC. Amino acid sequence: CASSLGQGDEQYF. The rearrangement joins TRBV7-9 to TRBJ2-7, with 7 positions matching TRBD1. With 1 base clipped from V and 7 bases from J, the junction kept 4 bases outside the gene matches. The germline V gene has CDR1 SEHNR and CDR2 FQNEAQ (reference sequence). The CDR3 covers 13 residues.

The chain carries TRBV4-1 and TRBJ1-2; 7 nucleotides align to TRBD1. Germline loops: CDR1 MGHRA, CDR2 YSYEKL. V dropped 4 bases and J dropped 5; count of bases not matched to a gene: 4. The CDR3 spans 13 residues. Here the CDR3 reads CASSPGQIYGYTF. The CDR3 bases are TGCGCCAGCAGCCCGGGACAGATTTATGGCTACACCTTC.

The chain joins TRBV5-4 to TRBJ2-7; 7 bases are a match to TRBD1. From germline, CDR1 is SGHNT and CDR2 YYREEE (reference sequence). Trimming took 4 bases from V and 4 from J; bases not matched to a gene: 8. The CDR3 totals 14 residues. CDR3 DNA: TGTGCCAGCAGCCCGGAAAACAGGGGATACGAGCAGTACTTC. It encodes CASSPENRGYEQYF.